These T cell receptor beta chains were read from a single sample in a study of blood T cell repertoires in COVID-19. Assay used: immunoSEQ multiplex PCR; TCRdb lists only in-frame clones, some missing. Of some 81,000 clones listed, about 95% are singletons. Sample: peripheral blood. All receptors derive from a human donor with active COVID-19. The donor label of this sample is uncertain. The CDR3 runs from the conserved cysteine through the conserved F or W. Fields, in order: J gene, D gene, clone size, V gene, CDR3 DNA, CDR3 protein. A D gene is named only where the DNA matches it firmly. Where a row states a size, it is once, few, many or the class of an expanded clone; other rows omit it.

j_call: TRBJ2-5
d_call: .
clone_size: .
v_call: TRBV5-1
cdr3_nt: TGCGCCAGCAGCTCAAACTCAGGGCCCCAAGAGACCCAGTACTTC
cdr3_aa: CASSSNSGPQETQYF

j_call: TRBJ2-7
d_call: .
clone_size: .
v_call: TRBV18
cdr3_nt: TGTGCCAGCTCACGGCCGACACAGGACTCCTACGAGCAGTACTTC
cdr3_aa: CASSRPTQDSYEQYF

j_call: TRBJ2-5
d_call: .
clone_size: .
v_call: TRBV5-1
cdr3_nt: TGCGCCAGCAGAGGGGAGGCGGAGACCCAGTACTTC
cdr3_aa: CASRGEAETQYF

j_call: TRBJ2-3
d_call: TRBD2
clone_size: .
v_call: TRBV7-2
cdr3_nt: TGTGCCAGCAGGAGGGGCAATAGCGGGGAGGCAACTAGCACAGATACGCAGTATTTT
cdr3_aa: CASRRGNSGEATSTDTQYF

j_call: TRBJ1-2
d_call: .
clone_size: .
v_call: TRBV5-1
cdr3_nt: TGCGCCAGCAGCGAGAGTCAGGGCCCCTATGGCTACACCTTC
cdr3_aa: CASSESQGPYGYTF

j_call: TRBJ2-7
d_call: .
clone_size: once
v_call: TRBV2
cdr3_nt: TGTGCCAGCAGTCAGTTGCGGTCTAGGGGCGAGCAGTACTTC
cdr3_aa: CASSQLRSRGEQYF

j_call: TRBJ2-2
d_call: TRBD2
clone_size: once
v_call: TRBV10-1
cdr3_nt: TGCGCCAGCAGTTTTGGCAGCGGGAGAAGCACCGGGGAGCTGTTTTTT
cdr3_aa: CASSFGSGRSTGELFF

j_call: TRBJ2-2
d_call: .
clone_size: once
v_call: TRBV28
cdr3_nt: TGTGCCGCGGAGCAGGGGAACACCGGGGAGCTGTTTTTT
cdr3_aa: CAAEQGNTGELFF

j_call: TRBJ2-7
d_call: TRBD2
clone_size: .
v_call: TRBV28
cdr3_nt: TGTGCCAGCAGTTTTCTCAGCGGGAGGGACTACGAGCAGTACTTC
cdr3_aa: CASSFLSGRDYEQYF

j_call: TRBJ1-2
d_call: .
clone_size: .
v_call: TRBV7-9
cdr3_nt: TGTGCCAGCAGCCGGCAGGGTTATGGCTACACCTTC
cdr3_aa: CASSRQGYGYTF

j_call: TRBJ1-1
d_call: TRBD1
clone_size: .
v_call: TRBV6-6
cdr3_nt: TGTGCCAGCAGTTACTCACCGGACAGGGATGAAGCTTTCTTT
cdr3_aa: CASSYSPDRDEAFF

j_call: TRBJ2-5
d_call: TRBD2
clone_size: .
v_call: TRBV5-5
cdr3_nt: TGTGCCAGCAGCCTCTTGAGACTAGCGGAGGAGACCCAGTACTTC
cdr3_aa: CASSLLRLAEETQYF

j_call: TRBJ2-2
d_call: .
clone_size: .
v_call: TRBV2
cdr3_nt: TGTGCCAGCAGTGGACTGACCGGGGAGCTGTTTTTT
cdr3_aa: CASSGLTGELFF

j_call: TRBJ1-1
d_call: .
clone_size: .
v_call: TRBV18
cdr3_nt: TGTGCCAGCTCCAGGGACATGAACACTGAAGCTTTCTTT
cdr3_aa: CASSRDMNTEAFF

j_call: TRBJ2-2
d_call: .
clone_size: .
v_call: TRBV18
cdr3_nt: TGTGCCAGCTCACCAGGGGCTATCGGGGAGCTGTTTTTT
cdr3_aa: CASSPGAIGELFF

j_call: TRBJ1-2
d_call: .
clone_size: .
v_call: TRBV7-8
cdr3_nt: TGTGCCAGCAGCTTAGTTTCACAGAATGGCTACACCTTC
cdr3_aa: CASSLVSQNGYTF

j_call: TRBJ2-7
d_call: TRBD2
clone_size: .
v_call: TRBV18
cdr3_nt: TGTGCCAGCTCACCCACGCGGGGGAACTACGAGCAGTACTTC
cdr3_aa: CASSPTRGNYEQYF

j_call: TRBJ1-2
d_call: .
clone_size: .
v_call: TRBV29-1
cdr3_nt: TGCAGCACAGGAACTAACTATGGCTACACCTTC
cdr3_aa: CSTGTNYGYTF

j_call: TRBJ1-2
d_call: .
clone_size: .
v_call: TRBV6-5
cdr3_nt: TGTGCCAGCACCAACAGGGACTATGGCTACACCTTC
cdr3_aa: CASTNRDYGYTF

j_call: TRBJ2-2
d_call: .
clone_size: once
v_call: TRBV6-5
cdr3_nt: TGTGCCAGCAGTTACTCGAACCGCGCCGTGGGGGAGCTGTTTTTT
cdr3_aa: CASSYSNRAVGELFF

j_call: TRBJ2-3
d_call: .
clone_size: .
v_call: TRBV5-1
cdr3_nt: TGCGCCAGCAGCCCAGGACAGATCACAGATACGCAGTATTTT
cdr3_aa: CASSPGQITDTQYF

j_call: TRBJ2-7
d_call: .
clone_size: .
v_call: TRBV24-1
cdr3_nt: TGTGCCACCAGTGATACTGACTCCTACGAGCAGTACTTC
cdr3_aa: CATSDTDSYEQYF

j_call: TRBJ2-3
d_call: TRBD2
clone_size: .
v_call: TRBV27
cdr3_nt: TGTGCCAGCAGTCTGGGGACTAGCCTTAGCACAGATACGCAGTATTTT
cdr3_aa: CASSLGTSLSTDTQYF

j_call: TRBJ2-1
d_call: TRBD2
clone_size: .
v_call: TRBV14
cdr3_nt: TGTGCCAGCAGCCAAATTAGCGGGATCTACAATGAGCAGTTCTTC
cdr3_aa: CASSQISGIYNEQFF

j_call: TRBJ2-1
d_call: .
clone_size: .
v_call: TRBV7-2
cdr3_nt: TGTGCCAGCAGCTTAGGGGGCAAACCTGAGCAGTTCTTC
cdr3_aa: CASSLGGKPEQFF

j_call: TRBJ2-6
d_call: .
clone_size: .
v_call: TRBV4-2
cdr3_nt: TGTGCCAGCAGCCAAGAGTTAGCCTCTGGGGCCAACGTCCTGACTTTC
cdr3_aa: CASSQELASGANVLTF

j_call: TRBJ2-2
d_call: TRBD1
clone_size: .
v_call: TRBV5-1
cdr3_nt: TGCGCCAGCAGCCCGGTTCAGGGGGTCACCGGGGAGCTGTTTTTT
cdr3_aa: CASSPVQGVTGELFF

j_call: TRBJ2-7
d_call: TRBD1
clone_size: .
v_call: TRBV5-4
cdr3_nt: TGTGCCAGCAGACCCGGGACAGGGGTCAACGAGCAGTACTTC
cdr3_aa: CASRPGTGVNEQYF

j_call: TRBJ1-1
d_call: TRBD1
clone_size: .
v_call: TRBV14
cdr3_nt: TGTGCCAGCAGCCAAGGTCAGGGGGCTTACACTGAAGCTTTCTTT
cdr3_aa: CASSQGQGAYTEAFF

j_call: TRBJ2-7
d_call: TRBD1
clone_size: .
v_call: TRBV11-3
cdr3_nt: TGTGCCAGCAGCCTCGGGACAGGGGGTATGTACTTC
cdr3_aa: CASSLGTGGMYF

j_call: TRBJ1-6
d_call: TRBD1
clone_size: once
v_call: TRBV7-9
cdr3_nt: TGTGCCAGCAGCTTAGGTACAGGGGTATCGGATTCACCCCTCCACTTT
cdr3_aa: CASSLGTGVSDSPLHF

j_call: TRBJ2-7
d_call: TRBD2
clone_size: .
v_call: TRBV3-1/TRBV3-2
cdr3_nt: TGTGCCAGCAGCGCGTTGGGGGGGGAGCCCTACGAGCAGTACTTC
cdr3_aa: CASSALGGEPYEQYF

j_call: TRBJ1-2
d_call: .
clone_size: .
v_call: TRBV5-4
cdr3_nt: TGTGCCAGCAGCTCAACGACAGCGAACTATGGCTACACCTTC
cdr3_aa: CASSSTTANYGYTF

j_call: TRBJ2-1
d_call: .
clone_size: .
v_call: TRBV6-2/TRBV6-3
cdr3_nt: TGTGCCAGCAGTACACACGTCCTGAGGTACAATGAGCAGTTCTTC
cdr3_aa: CASSTHVLRYNEQFF

j_call: TRBJ2-3
d_call: TRBD2
clone_size: .
v_call: TRBV3-1/TRBV3-2
cdr3_nt: TGTGCCAGCAGCCAAGATCGTCTCTCTCCTAGCGGGAGCACAGATACGCAGTATTTT
cdr3_aa: CASSQDRLSPSGSTDTQYF

j_call: TRBJ2-1
d_call: TRBD1
clone_size: .
v_call: TRBV18
cdr3_nt: TGTGCCAGCTCAACCCGGGACAGAGACAATGAGCAGTTCTTC
cdr3_aa: CASSTRDRDNEQFF

j_call: TRBJ2-7
d_call: TRBD2
clone_size: .
v_call: TRBV4-3
cdr3_nt: TGCGCCAGCAGCCAAGACGTAGCGGGTCTCTACGAGCAGTACTTC
cdr3_aa: CASSQDVAGLYEQYF

j_call: TRBJ2-7
d_call: .
clone_size: .
v_call: TRBV15
cdr3_nt: TGTGCCACCAGCAGCCCCTGGGTGGAGTACGAGCAGTACTTC
cdr3_aa: CATSSPWVEYEQYF

j_call: TRBJ1-4
d_call: TRBD1
clone_size: .
v_call: TRBV5-4
cdr3_nt: TGTGCCAGCAGCTTGGAACCAAAGGGGGCACGGGATGAAAAACTGTTTTTT
cdr3_aa: CASSLEPKGARDEKLFF

j_call: TRBJ1-1
d_call: .
clone_size: .
v_call: TRBV5-1
cdr3_nt: TGCGCCAGCAGCTTAGCCCGGGTCGGAGATAACACTGAAGCTTTCTTT
cdr3_aa: CASSLARVGDNTEAFF

j_call: TRBJ2-5
d_call: .
clone_size: once
v_call: TRBV10-3
cdr3_nt: TGTGCCATCAGTGAGCCGAGGGAGACCCAGTACTTC
cdr3_aa: CAISEPRETQYF